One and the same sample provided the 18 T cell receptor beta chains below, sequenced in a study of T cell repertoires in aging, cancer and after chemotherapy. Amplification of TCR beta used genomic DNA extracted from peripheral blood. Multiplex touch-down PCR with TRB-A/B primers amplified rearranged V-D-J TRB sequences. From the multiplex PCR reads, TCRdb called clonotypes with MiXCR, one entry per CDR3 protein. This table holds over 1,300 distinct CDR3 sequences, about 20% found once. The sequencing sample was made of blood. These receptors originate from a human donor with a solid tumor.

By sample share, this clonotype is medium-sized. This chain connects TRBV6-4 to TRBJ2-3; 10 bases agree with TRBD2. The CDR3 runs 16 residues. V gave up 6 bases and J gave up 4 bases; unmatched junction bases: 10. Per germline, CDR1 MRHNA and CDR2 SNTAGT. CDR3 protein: CASSRLAGDKADTQYF. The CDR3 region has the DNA TGTGCCAGCAGCCGGCTAGCGGGGGATAAAGCAGATACGCAGTATTTT.

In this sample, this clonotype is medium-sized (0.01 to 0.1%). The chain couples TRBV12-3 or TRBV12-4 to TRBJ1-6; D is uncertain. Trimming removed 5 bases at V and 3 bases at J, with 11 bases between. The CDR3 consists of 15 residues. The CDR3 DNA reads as TGTGCCAGCAGTCTCCCCACGATCTATAATTCACCCCTCCACTTT. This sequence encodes CASSLPTIYNSPLHF.

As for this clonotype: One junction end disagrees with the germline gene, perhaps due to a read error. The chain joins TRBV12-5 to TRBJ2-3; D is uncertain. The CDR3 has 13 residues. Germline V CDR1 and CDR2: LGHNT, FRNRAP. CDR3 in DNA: TGTGCTAGTGGTTTAAGGACCCAAGATACGCGGTATTTT. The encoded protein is CASGLRTQDTRYF.

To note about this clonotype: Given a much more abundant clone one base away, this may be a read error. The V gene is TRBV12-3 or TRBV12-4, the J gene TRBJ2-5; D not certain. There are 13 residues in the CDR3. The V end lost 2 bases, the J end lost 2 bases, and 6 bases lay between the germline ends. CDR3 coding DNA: TGTGCCAGCAGTTTAAGTCAACAAGAGACCCAGTACTTC. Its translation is CASSLSQQETQYF.

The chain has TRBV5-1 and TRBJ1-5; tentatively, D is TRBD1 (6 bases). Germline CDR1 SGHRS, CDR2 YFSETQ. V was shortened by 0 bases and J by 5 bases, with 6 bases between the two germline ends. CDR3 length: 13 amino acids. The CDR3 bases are TGCGCCAGCAGCTTGGGACAGGATCAGCCCCAGCATTTT. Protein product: CASSLGQDQPQHF.

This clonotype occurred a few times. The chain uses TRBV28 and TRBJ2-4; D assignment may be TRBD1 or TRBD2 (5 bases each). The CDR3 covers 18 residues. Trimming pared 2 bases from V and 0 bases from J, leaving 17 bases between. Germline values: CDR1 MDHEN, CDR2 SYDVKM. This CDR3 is CASSLPGTNVLAKNIQYF. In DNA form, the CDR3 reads TGTGCCAGCAGTTTACCGGGGACCAATGTTTTAGCCAAAAACATTCAGTACTTC.

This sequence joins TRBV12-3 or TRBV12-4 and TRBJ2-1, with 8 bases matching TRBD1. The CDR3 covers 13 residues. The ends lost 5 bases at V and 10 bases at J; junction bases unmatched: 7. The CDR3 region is CASSGRQGKEQFF. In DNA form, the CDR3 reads TGTGCCAGCAGTGGCCGACAGGGGAAGGAGCAGTTCTTC.

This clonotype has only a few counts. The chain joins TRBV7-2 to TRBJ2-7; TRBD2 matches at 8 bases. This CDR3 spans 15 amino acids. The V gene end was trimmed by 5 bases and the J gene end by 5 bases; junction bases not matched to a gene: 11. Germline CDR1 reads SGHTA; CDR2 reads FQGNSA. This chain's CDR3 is CASSPRGGRFHEQYF. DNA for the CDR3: TGTGCCAGCAGCCCCCGGGGGGGCCGTTTTCACGAGCAGTACTTC.

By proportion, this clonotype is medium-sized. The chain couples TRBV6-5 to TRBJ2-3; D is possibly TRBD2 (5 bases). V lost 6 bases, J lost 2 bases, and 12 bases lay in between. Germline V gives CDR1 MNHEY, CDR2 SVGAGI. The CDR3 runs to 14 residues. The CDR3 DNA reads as TGTGCCAGCAGCCACGAGGGTCCCACAGATACGCAGTATTTT. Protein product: CASSHEGPTDTQYF.

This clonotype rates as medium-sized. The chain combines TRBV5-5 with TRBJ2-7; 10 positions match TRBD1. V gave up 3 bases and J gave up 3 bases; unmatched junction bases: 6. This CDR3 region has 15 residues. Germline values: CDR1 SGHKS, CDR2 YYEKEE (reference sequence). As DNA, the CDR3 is TGTGCCAGCAGCTGGGGGACAGGGGTGGGCTACGAGCAGTACTTC. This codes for CASSWGTGVGYEQYF. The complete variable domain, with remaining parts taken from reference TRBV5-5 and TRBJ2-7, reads DAGVTQSPTHLIKTRGQQVTLRCSPISGHKSVSWYQQVLGQGPQFIFQYYEKEERGRGNFPDRFSARQFPNYSSELNVNALLLGDSALYLCASSWGTGVGYEQYFGPGTRLTVT.

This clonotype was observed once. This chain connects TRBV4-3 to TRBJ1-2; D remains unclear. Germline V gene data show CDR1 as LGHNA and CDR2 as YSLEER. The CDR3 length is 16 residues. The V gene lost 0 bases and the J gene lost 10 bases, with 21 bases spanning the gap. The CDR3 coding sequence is TGCGCCAGCAGCCAAGATGTAGGAGACCCGAGGTATAACTACACCTTC. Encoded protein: CASSQDVGDPRYNYTF.

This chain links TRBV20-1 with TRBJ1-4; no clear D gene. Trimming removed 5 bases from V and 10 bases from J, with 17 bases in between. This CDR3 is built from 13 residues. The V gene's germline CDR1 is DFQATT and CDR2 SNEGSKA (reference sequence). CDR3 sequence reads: CSARKAEAAKLFF. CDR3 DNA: TGCAGTGCTCGCAAGGCGGAGGCAGCAAAACTGTTTTTT.

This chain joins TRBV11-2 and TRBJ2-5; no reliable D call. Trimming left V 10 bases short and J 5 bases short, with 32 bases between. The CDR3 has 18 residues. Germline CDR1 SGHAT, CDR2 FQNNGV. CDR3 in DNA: TGTGCCACCAGTGGGTACGCCATCGGGCTCCTTAGGCAGGAGACCCAGTACTTC. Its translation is CATSGYAIGLLRQETQYF. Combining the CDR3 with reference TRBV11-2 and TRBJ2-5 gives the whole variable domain EAGVAQSPRYKIIEKRQSVAFWCNPISGHATLYWYQQILGQGPKLLIQFQNNGVVDDSQLPKDRFSAERLKGVDSTLKIQPAKLEDSAVYLCATSGYAIGLLRQETQYFGPGTRLLVL.

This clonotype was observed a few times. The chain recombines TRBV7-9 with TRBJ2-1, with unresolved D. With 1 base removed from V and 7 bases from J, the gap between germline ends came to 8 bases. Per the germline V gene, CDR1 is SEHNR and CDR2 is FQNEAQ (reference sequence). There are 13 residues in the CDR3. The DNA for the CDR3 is TGTGCCAGCAGCTTAGACCAGCTTAATGAGCAGTTCTTC. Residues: CASSLDQLNEQFF.

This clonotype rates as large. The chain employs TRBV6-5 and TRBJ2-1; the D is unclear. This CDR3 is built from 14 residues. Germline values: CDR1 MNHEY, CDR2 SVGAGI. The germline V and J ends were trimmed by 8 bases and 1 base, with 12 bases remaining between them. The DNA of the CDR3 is TGTGCCAGCGGCCCCGGTTGGTCCTACAATGAGCAGTTCTTC. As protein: CASGPGWSYNEQFF.

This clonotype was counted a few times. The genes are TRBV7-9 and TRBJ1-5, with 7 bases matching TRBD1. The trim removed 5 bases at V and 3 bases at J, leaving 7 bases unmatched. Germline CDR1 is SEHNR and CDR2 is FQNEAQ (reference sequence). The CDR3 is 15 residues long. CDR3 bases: TGTGCCAGCAGCCTTGGGACAGCCTCCAATCAGCCCCAGCATTTT. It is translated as CASSLGTASNQPQHF.

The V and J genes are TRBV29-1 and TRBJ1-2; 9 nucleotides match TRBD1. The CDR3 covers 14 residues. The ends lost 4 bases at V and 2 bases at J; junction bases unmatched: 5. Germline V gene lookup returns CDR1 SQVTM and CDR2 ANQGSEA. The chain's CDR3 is CSVGGQGENYGYTF. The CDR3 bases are TGCAGCGTTGGGGGACAGGGCGAAAACTATGGCTACACCTTC.

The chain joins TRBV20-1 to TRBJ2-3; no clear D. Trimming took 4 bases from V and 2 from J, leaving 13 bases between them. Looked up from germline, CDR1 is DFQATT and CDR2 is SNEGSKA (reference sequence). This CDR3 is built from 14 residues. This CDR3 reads CSANFRSATDTQYF. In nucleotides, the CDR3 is TGCAGTGCTAACTTTCGCAGCGCCACAGATACGCAGTATTTT.